The 4 T cell receptor beta chains given below trace back to one sample, sequenced in a study of T cell repertoires in cytomegalovirus infection. TCRdb reprocessed the reads via MiXCR and lists one record per CDR3 protein. The profile shows under 150,000 distinct CDR3 sequences, 7% to 10% of them singletons. The sample consisted of PBMCs. Receptors were obtained from a human donor in good health (CMV status not recorded). Some clones in this sample may be carry-over from other donors' samples.

This clonotype was seen more than once but under ten times. This chain links TRBV5-1 with TRBJ1-1; TRBD1 aligns across 7 bases. V shed 0 bases and J 4 bases; nucleotides not matched to a gene: 9. Germline assignment: CDR1 SGHRS and CDR2 YFSETQ. The length of the CDR3 is 16 residues. CDR3 DNA: TGCGCCAGCAGCTTGGTAACAGGGGCTCCAACCACTGAAGCTTTCTTT. Encoded protein: CASSLVTGAPTTEAFF.

This chain connects TRBV29-1 to TRBJ2-5; a possible D gene is TRBD2 (5 bases). The CDR3 extends over 12 amino acids. Germline V gene lookup returns CDR1 SQVTM and CDR2 ANQGSEA. Trimming stripped 3 bases from V and 5 bases from J, with 10 bases between. The CDR3 spells CSVDSGMETQYF. CDR3 bases: TGCAGCGTTGATTCCGGGATGGAGACCCAGTACTTC.

This clonotype was seen repeatedly, ten times or more. The junction departs from the called germline gene at one end, perhaps through a read error. This chain joins TRBV7-2 and TRBJ2-1, with TRBD2 matching over 10 bases. The V gene's germline CDR1 is SGHTA and CDR2 FQGNSA. The CDR3 extends over 13 amino acids. The CDR3 coding sequence is TGTGCCAGCAGCTTAGAGCGGGGGGGCCGAAAACTCTTC. It codes for CASSLERGGRKLF.

This clonotype was detected many times. The chain carries TRBV28 and TRBJ1-1; 7 nucleotides align to TRBD1. Germline values: CDR1 MDHEN, CDR2 SYDVKM. Trimming removed 7 bases from V and 6 bases from J; junction bases left unmatched: 11. This CDR3 is built from 14 residues. In nucleotides, the CDR3 is TGTGCCAGCACCACGAGACAGGGAAGATCTGAAGCTTTCTTT. Amino acid sequence: CASTTRQGRSEAFF.